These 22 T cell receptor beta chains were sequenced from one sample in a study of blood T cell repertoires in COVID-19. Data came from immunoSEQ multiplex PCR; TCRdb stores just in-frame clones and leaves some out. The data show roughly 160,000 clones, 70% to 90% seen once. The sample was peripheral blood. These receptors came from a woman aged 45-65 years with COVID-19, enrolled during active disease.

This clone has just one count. CDR3 sequence: CASSPRTSGGGRDTQYF. CDR3 in DNA: TGTGCCAGCAGCCCGCGGACTAGCGGGGGGGGAAGAGATACGCAGTATTTT. This chain connects TRBV11-3 to TRBJ2-3, with 15 nucleotides matching TRBD2. The CDR3 consists of 17 residues. The germline V gene encodes CDR1 SGHNT and CDR2 YENEEA. The J segment lost 5 bases and the V segment lost 5 bases, leaving 8 bases of the junction unmatched.

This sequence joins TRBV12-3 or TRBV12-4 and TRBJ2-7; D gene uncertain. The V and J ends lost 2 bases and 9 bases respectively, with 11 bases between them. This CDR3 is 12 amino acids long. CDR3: CASSLNRRGQYF. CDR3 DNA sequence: TGTGCCAGCAGTTTAAATCGAAGAGGGCAGTACTTC.

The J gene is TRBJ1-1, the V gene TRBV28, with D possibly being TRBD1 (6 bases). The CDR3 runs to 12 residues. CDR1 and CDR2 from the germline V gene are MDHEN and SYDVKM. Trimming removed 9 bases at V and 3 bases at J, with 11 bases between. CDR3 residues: CASRGSYTEAFF. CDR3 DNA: TGTGCCAGTAGGGGGTCGTACACTGAAGCTTTCTTT.

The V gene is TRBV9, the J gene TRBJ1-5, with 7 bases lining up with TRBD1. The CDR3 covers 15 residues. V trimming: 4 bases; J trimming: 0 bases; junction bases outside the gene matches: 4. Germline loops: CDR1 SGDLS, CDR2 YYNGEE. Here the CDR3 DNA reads TGTGCCAGCAGCCCATCAGGGGGTAGCAATCAGCCCCAGCATTTT. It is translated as CASSPSGGSNQPQHF.

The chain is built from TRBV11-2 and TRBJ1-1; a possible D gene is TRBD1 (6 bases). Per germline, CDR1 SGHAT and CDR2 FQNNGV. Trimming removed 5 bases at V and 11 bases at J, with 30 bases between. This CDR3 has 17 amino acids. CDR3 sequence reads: CASSPLGIRGYSPLAFF. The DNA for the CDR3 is TGTGCCAGCAGCCCGTTGGGTATCAGGGGCTATTCCCCACTTGCTTTCTTT. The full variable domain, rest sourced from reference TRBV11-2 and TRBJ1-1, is EAGVAQSPRYKIIEKRQSVAFWCNPISGHATLYWYQQILGQGPKLLIQFQNNGVVDDSQLPKDRFSAERLKGVDSTLKIQPAKLEDSAVYLCASSPLGIRGYSPLAFFGQGTRLTVV.

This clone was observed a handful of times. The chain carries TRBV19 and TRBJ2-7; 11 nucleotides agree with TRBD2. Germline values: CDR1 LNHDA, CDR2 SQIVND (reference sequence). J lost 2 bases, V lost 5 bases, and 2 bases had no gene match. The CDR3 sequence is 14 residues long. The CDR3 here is CASSVAGGPYEQYF. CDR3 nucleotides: TGTGCCAGTAGTGTAGCGGGGGGGCCCTACGAGCAGTACTTC.

The CDR3 region has the DNA TGTGCCAGCAGCCCTGATGTCTTTAGCGGGGGCACAGATACGCAGTATTTT. This encodes CASSPDVFSGGTDTQYF. The chain carries TRBV4-2 and TRBJ2-3; TRBD2 agrees at 8 bases. After removal of 4 bases from V and 1 base from J, the junction contained 10 bases not matched to a gene. CDR3 length equals 17 residues. Germline assignment: CDR1 LGHNA and CDR2 YNFKEQ.

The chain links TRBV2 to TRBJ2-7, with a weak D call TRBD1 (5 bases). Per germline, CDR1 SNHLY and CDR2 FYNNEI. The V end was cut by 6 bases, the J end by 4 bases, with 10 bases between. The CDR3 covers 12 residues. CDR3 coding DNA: TGTGCCAGCAGGACTGGACAATACGAGCAGTACTTC. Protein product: CASRTGQYEQYF. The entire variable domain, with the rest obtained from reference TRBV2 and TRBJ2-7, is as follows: EPEVTQTPSHQVTQMGQEVILRCVPISNHLYFYWYRQILGQKVEFLVSFYNNEISEKSEIFDDQFSVERPDGSNFTLKIRSTKLEDSAMYFCASRTGQYEQYFGPGTRLTVT.

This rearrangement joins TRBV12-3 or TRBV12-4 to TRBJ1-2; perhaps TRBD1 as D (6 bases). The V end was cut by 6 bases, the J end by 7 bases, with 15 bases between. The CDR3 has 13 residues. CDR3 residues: CASSLAGAGGYTF. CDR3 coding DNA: TGTGCCAGCAGCCTAGCAGGGGCGGGTGGCTACACCTTC.

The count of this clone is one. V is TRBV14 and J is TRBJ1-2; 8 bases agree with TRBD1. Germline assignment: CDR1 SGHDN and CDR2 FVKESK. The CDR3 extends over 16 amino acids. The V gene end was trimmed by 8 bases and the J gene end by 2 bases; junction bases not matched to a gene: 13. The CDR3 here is CASYSRGRYRNYGYTF. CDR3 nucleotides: TGTGCCAGCTATTCCAGGGGGCGCTATAGGAACTATGGCTACACCTTC.

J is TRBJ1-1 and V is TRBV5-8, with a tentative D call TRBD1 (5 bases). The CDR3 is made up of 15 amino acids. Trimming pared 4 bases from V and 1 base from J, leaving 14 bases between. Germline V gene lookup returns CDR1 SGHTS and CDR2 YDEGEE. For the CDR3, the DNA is TGTGCCAGCAGCGCTAAGGGGCAACCGAACACTGAAGCTTTCTTT. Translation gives CASSAKGQPNTEAFF.

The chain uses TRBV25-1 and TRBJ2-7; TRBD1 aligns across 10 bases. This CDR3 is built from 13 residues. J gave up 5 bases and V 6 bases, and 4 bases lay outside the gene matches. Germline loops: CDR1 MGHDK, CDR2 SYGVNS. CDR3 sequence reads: CASSRDRGHEQYF. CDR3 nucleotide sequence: TGTGCCAGCAGCCGGGACAGGGGCCACGAGCAGTACTTC.

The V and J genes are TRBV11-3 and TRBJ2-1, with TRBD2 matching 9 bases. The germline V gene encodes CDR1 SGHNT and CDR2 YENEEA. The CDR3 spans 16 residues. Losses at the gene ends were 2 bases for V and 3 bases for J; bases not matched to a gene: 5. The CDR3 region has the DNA TGTGCCAGCAGCTTAAATAGCGGGGGCTTCTACAATGAGCAGTTCTTC. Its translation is CASSLNSGGFYNEQFF.

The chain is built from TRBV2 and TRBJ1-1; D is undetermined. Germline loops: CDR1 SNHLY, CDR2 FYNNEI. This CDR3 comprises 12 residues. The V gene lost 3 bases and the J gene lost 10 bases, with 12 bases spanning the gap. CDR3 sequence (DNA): TGTGCCAGCAGTGAGGCCGGGGTCGTAGCTTTCTTT. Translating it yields CASSEAGVVAFF.

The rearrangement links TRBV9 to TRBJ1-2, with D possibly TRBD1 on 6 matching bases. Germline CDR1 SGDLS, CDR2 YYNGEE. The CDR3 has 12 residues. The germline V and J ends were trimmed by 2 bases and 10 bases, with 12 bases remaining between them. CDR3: CASSVPQGLYTF. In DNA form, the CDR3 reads TGTGCCAGCAGCGTCCCACAGGGCCTCTACACCTTC.

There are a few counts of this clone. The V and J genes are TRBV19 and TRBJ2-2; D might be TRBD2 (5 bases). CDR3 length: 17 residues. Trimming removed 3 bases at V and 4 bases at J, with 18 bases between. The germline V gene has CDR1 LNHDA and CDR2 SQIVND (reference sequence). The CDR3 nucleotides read TGTGCCAGTAGTATTCAATCCGCCGCTAGCTCCACCGGGGAGCTGTTTTTT. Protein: CASSIQSAASSTGELFF.

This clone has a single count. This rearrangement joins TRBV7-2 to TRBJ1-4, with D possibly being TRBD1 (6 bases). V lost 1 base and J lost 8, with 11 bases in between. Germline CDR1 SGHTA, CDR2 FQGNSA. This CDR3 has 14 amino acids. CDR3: CASSLVQGGEKLFF. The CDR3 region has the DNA TGTGCCAGCAGCTTAGTACAGGGTGGCGAAAAACTGTTTTTT. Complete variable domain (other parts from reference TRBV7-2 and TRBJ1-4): GAGVSQSPSNKVTEKGKDVELRCDPISGHTALYWYRQSLGQGLEFLIYFQGNSAPDKSGLPSDRFSAERTGGSVSTLTIQRTQQEDSAVYLCASSLVQGGEKLFFGSGTQLSVL.

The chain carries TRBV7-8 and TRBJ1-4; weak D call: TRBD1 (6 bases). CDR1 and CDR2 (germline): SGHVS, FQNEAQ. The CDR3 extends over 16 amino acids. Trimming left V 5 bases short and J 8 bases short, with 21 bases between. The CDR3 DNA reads TGTGCCAGCAGCCCCATTCAAACAGGGCTTAGCGAAAAACTGTTTTTT. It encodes CASSPIQTGLSEKLFF.

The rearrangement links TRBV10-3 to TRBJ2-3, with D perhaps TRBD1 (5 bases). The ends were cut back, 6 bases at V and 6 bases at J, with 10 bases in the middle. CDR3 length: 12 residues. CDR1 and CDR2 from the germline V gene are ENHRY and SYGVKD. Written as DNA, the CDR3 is TGTGCCATCAGCGACAGTTCGGATACGCAGTATTTT. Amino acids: CAISDSSDTQYF.

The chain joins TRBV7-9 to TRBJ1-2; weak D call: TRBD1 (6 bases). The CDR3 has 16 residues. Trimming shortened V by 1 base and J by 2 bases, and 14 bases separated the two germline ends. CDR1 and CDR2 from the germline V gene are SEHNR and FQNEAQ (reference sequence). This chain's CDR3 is CASSLGDRSPNYGYTF. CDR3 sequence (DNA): TGTGCCAGCAGCTTAGGCGACAGGTCGCCCAACTATGGCTACACCTTC.

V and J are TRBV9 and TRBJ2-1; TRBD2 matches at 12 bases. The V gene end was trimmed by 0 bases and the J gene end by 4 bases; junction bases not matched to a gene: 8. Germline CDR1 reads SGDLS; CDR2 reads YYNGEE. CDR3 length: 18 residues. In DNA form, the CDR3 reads TGTGCCAGCAGCGTAGCATTGGCTAGCGGGGGGGCGTACAATGAGCAGTTCTTC. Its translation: CASSVALASGGAYNEQFF.

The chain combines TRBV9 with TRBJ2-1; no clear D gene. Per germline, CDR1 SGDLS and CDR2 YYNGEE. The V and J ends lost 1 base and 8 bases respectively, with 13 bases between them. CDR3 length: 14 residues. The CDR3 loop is CASSVYGAFHEQFF. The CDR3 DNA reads TGTGCCAGCAGCGTATATGGAGCTTTCCATGAGCAGTTCTTC.